The clone carrying this TCR beta chain was picked up one time. These data belong to a study of technical replicates of blood from a handful of donors. The method was immunoSEQ multiplex PCR; TCRdb's version includes in-frame clones alone and lacks a portion of them. This sample has some 62,000 clones, with around 87% found just once. Sequences were obtained from PBMCs. The sequence derives from a human donor in good health. Some clones in this sample may be carry-over from other donors' samples.

The CDR3 reads CASSWGQGETGELFF. The CDR3 DNA follows: TGTGCCAGCAGCTGGGGACAGGGAGAAACCGGGGAGCTGTTTTTT. The chain recombines TRBV7-9 with TRBJ2-2, with TRBD1 matching over 9 bases. The CDR3 totals 15 residues. From germline, CDR1 is SEHNR and CDR2 FQNEAQ (reference sequence). J lost 5 bases, V lost 4 bases, and 5 bases had no gene match.